A single sample is the source of the 24 T cell receptor beta chains below, sequenced in a study of blood T cell repertoires in COVID-19. The data were produced by immunoSEQ multiplex PCR, yet TCRdb's version contains in-frame clones alone and is incomplete. Of some 320,000 clones detected, more than 70% appear once; the ten largest clones hold 5.5% to 7%. Specimen: peripheral blood. The receptors were sampled from a woman aged 25 to 39 who had recovered from COVID-19.

This clone was recorded only once. The J gene is TRBJ1-1, the V gene TRBV28; 8 bases align to TRBD1. The germline gives CDR1 MDHEN, CDR2 SYDVKM. The CDR3 totals 16 residues. V was pared by 7 bases and J by 6 bases, with 16 bases of the junction left unmatched. The chain's CDR3 is CASTQGQVIVVAEAFF. The CDR3 DNA reads TGTGCCAGCACCCAGGGACAGGTAATTGTGGTGGCTGAAGCTTTCTTT.

This chain joins TRBV6-5 and TRBJ1-1, with 9 bases that match TRBD1. The CDR3 length is 15 residues. Per germline, CDR1 MNHEY and CDR2 SVGAGI. J lost 4 bases, V lost 4 bases, and 7 bases had no gene match. CDR3 in amino acids: CASSSDRGGSTEAFF. In nucleotides, the CDR3 is TGTGCCAGCAGTTCGGACAGGGGTGGAAGCACTGAAGCTTTCTTT.

This clone was counted once. The chain recombines TRBV6-6 with TRBJ1-6; D gene ambiguous. Trimming cost V 4 bases and J 1 base, with 11 bases left between them. The germline gives CDR1 MNHNY, CDR2 SVGAGI (reference sequence). This CDR3 has 16 residues. CDR3 region: CASSSATGSYNSPLHF. CDR3 DNA sequence: TGTGCCAGCAGTTCCGCTACCGGGTCCTATAATTCACCCCTCCACTTT.

This chain joins TRBV6-5 and TRBJ1-4; tentative D call: TRBD1 (6 bases). This CDR3 spans 15 amino acids. Germline CDR1 is MNHEY and CDR2 is SVGAGI. V dropped 2 bases and J dropped 0 bases, with 7 bases sitting between them. CDR3 loop: CASSYTGSTNEKLFF. CDR3 nucleotides: TGTGCCAGCAGTTACACAGGGTCAACTAATGAAAAACTGTTTTTT.

CDR3 DNA: TGTGCCATCAGTGATGGGCAGGCAAACACTGAAGCTTTCTTT. This gives the protein CAISDGQANTEAFF. The chain couples TRBV10-3 to TRBJ1-1; D remains unclear. Germline V gene data show CDR1 as ENHRY and CDR2 as SYGVKD. V lost 3 bases and J 2 bases, leaving 10 bases between the germline ends. The CDR3 covers 14 residues.

This chain links TRBV5-4 with TRBJ1-6; D is perhaps TRBD1 (6 bases). Trimming left V 2 bases short and J 7 bases short, with 16 bases between. This CDR3 is built from 16 residues. Germline CDR1 SGHNT, CDR2 YYREEE (reference sequence). In DNA, the CDR3 is TGTGCCAGCAGCTTCGGGGACAACGTTTACAATTCACCCCTCCACTTT. Its protein product is CASSFGDNVYNSPLHF.

The chain uses TRBV5-1 and TRBJ1-1; TRBD1 agrees at 7 bases. The CDR3 is 13 amino acids. CDR1 is SGHRS, CDR2 YFSETQ, per germline. V shed 2 bases, J shed 6 bases, and the junction held 4 bases outside the gene matches. The CDR3 reads CASSFGTASEAFF. Written as DNA, the CDR3 is TGCGCCAGCAGCTTCGGGACAGCTTCTGAAGCTTTCTTT.

This clone came up a few times. The V call is TRBV4-1, the J call TRBJ1-6; D is possibly TRBD1 (5 bases). The CDR3 runs 15 residues. Trimming removed 0 bases at V and 6 bases at J, with 9 bases between. The germline gives CDR1 MGHRA, CDR2 YSYEKL. DNA for the CDR3: TGCGCCAGCAGCCAAGAGGGCAGGGCTAATTCACCCCTCCACTTT. Translating gives CASSQEGRANSPLHF.

The rearrangement joins TRBV9 to TRBJ1-2, with D perhaps TRBD1 (5 bases). Germline V gene data show CDR1 as SGDLS and CDR2 as YYNGEE. The CDR3 length is 12 residues. Trimming shortened V by 3 bases and J by 4 bases, and 7 bases separated the two germline ends. CDR3 protein: CASSADTYGYTF. The CDR3 DNA reads TGTGCCAGCAGCGCGGACACCTATGGCTACACCTTC.

The chain's CDR3 is CASSLVFFSNDEKLFF. DNA of the CDR3: TGTGCCAGCAGCTTAGTTTTTTTCAGTAACGATGAAAAACTGTTTTTT. The chain carries TRBV7-9 and TRBJ1-4, with D unclear. Trimming stripped 1 base from V and 6 bases from J, with 15 bases between. The CDR3 consists of 16 residues. Germline loops: CDR1 SEHNR, CDR2 FQNEAQ (reference sequence).

The gene calls are TRBV6-6 and TRBJ2-4, with TRBD1 identical over 7 bases. From germline, CDR1 is MNHNY and CDR2 SVGAGI (reference sequence). V was pared by 5 bases and J by 4 bases, with 5 bases of the junction left unmatched. CDR3 length: 14 amino acids. This CDR3 reads CASSTQTGKNIQYF. The DNA of the CDR3 is TGTGCCAGCAGTACGCAGACAGGGAAAAACATTCAGTACTTC.

A remark on this clone: The junction and the germline gene differ at one end; a read error may be behind it. This chain joins TRBV2 and TRBJ1-5; perhaps TRBD1 as D (6 bases). Germline CDR1 is SNHLY and CDR2 is FYNNEI. The CDR3 totals 14 residues. In DNA, the CDR3 is TGTGCCAGCAGAGAAGGACAGAGCAATCAGCCCCAGCATTTT. Its translation is CASREGQSNQPQHF. The full variable domain, with the rest looked up from reference TRBV2 and TRBJ1-5, is EPEVTQTPSHQVTQMGQEVILRCVPISNHLYFYWYRQILGQKVEFLVSFYNNEISEKSEIFDDQFSVERPDGSNFTLKIRSTKLEDSAMYFCASREGQSNQPQHFGDGTRLSIL.

The chain is built from TRBV7-9 and TRBJ1-2, with 7 positions matching TRBD1. CDR3 size: 15 residues. The ends lost 0 bases at V and 5 bases at J; junction bases unmatched: 6. The germline gives CDR1 SEHNR, CDR2 FQNEAQ (reference sequence). CDR3 nucleotide sequence: TGTGCCAGCAGCTTAGCAGAGACAGGGCGATATGGCTACACCTTC. Protein product: CASSLAETGRYGYTF.

The V call is TRBV7-2, the J call TRBJ1-3, with D possibly being TRBD1 (5 bases). With 1 base removed from V and 7 bases from J, the gap between germline ends came to 14 bases. Germline V gene sequence: CDR1 SGHTA, CDR2 FQGNSA. The CDR3 covers 15 residues. The CDR3 reads CASSLGSGIGNTIYF. The CDR3 DNA sequence: TGTGCCAGCAGCTTAGGGTCAGGGATCGGGAACACCATATATTTT. Filled out from reference TRBV7-2 and TRBJ1-3, the complete variable domain reads GAGVSQSPSNKVTEKGKDVELRCDPISGHTALYWYRQSLGQGLEFLIYFQGNSAPDKSGLPSDRFSAERTGGSVSTLTIQRTQQEDSAVYLCASSLGSGIGNTIYFGEGSWLTVV.

This clone was picked up one time. The chain links TRBV5-4 to TRBJ2-5; TRBD2 matches at 8 bases. Germline CDR1 and CDR2: SGHNT and YYREEE (reference sequence). Trimming took 6 bases from V and 2 from J; bases not matched to a gene: 12. This CDR3 has 16 residues. CDR3 DNA sequence: TGTGCCAGCACCCTCACCGGGCCGGGGGGGCAAGAGACCCAGTACTTC. Translated: CASTLTGPGGQETQYF.

The J gene is TRBJ2-5, the V gene TRBV11-3, with TRBD2 identical over 15 bases. CDR1 is SGHNT, CDR2 YENEEA, per germline. The CDR3 spans 17 residues. V gave up 4 bases and J gave up 4 bases; unmatched junction bases: 7. The CDR3 DNA sequence: TGTGCCAGCAGCTCCCGGACTAGCGGGGGGGGCCGAGAGACCCAGTACTTC. Residues: CASSSRTSGGGRETQYF.

The V call is TRBV19, the J call TRBJ2-2; D not resolved. V lost 2 bases and J 2 bases, leaving 6 bases between the germline ends. CDR1 and CDR2 from the germline V gene are LNHDA and SQIVND (reference sequence). The CDR3 has 14 residues. CDR3 coding DNA: TGTGCCAGTAGTATATTCCCAAACACCGGGGAGCTGTTTTTT. It is translated as CASSIFPNTGELFF.

The chain recombines TRBV7-7 with TRBJ1-1; no firm D call. Germline values: CDR1 SSHAT, CDR2 FNYEAQ (reference sequence). V was pared by 5 bases and J by 1 base, with 8 bases between. The CDR3 sequence is 13 residues long. The CDR3 spells CASSPSPNTEAFF. The CDR3 DNA reads TGTGCCAGCAGCCCCTCTCCGAACACTGAAGCTTTCTTT.

The chain couples TRBV6-2 or TRBV6-3 to TRBJ1-2; tentative D call: TRBD1 (6 bases). Trimming left V 1 base short and J 8 bases short, with 14 bases between. CDR3 length: 14 residues. The V gene's germline CDR1 is MNHEY and CDR2 SVGEGT. Here the CDR3 reads CASSYYSGTSGYTF. As DNA, the CDR3 is TGTGCCAGCAGTTACTATTCCGGGACAAGCGGCTACACCTTC.

The chain recombines TRBV5-1 with TRBJ2-3; D possibly corresponds to TRBD2 (5 bases). The CDR3 length is 14 residues. Germline values: CDR1 SGHRS, CDR2 YFSETQ. V dropped 5 bases and J dropped 2 bases, with 12 bases sitting between them. CDR3 nucleotide sequence: TGCGCCAGCAGTACGGGGAGTCACACAGATACGCAGTATTTT. Protein product: CASSTGSHTDTQYF.

The V call is TRBV7-7, the J call TRBJ2-5, with 13 positions matching TRBD2. Germline values: CDR1 SSHAT, CDR2 FNYEAQ (reference sequence). The length of the CDR3 is 17 residues. After removal of 5 bases from V and 5 bases from J, the junction contained 11 bases not matched to a gene. CDR3 in amino acids: CASSAQLAGGPGETQYF. The CDR3 DNA reads TGTGCCAGCAGCGCCCAACTAGCGGGGGGGCCCGGGGAGACCCAGTACTTC. The whole variable domain, filled in from reference TRBV7-7 and TRBJ2-5, reads GAGVSQSPRYKVTKRGQDVTLRCDPISSHATLYWYQQALGQGPEFLTYFNYEAQPDKSGLPSDRFSAERPEGSISTLTIQRTEQRDSAMYRCASSAQLAGGPGETQYFGPGTRLLVL.

This chain joins TRBV6-2 or TRBV6-3 and TRBJ2-5; TRBD2 is a possible D gene (5 bases). The CDR3 is made up of 16 amino acids. V was shortened by 0 bases and J by 4 bases, with 15 bases between the two germline ends. Per germline, CDR1 MNHEY and CDR2 SVGEGT. The CDR3 DNA reads TGTGCCAGCAGTTACTCGGTTAGGGCGGCGGGAGAGACCCAGTACTTC. Encoded protein: CASSYSVRAAGETQYF.

This sequence joins TRBV5-1 and TRBJ1-1, with 7 bases matching TRBD1. V lost 0 bases and J lost 5; bases outside the gene matches: 4. In germline, CDR1 is SGHRS, CDR2 YFSETQ. CDR3 length: 14 residues. Written as DNA, the CDR3 is TGCGCCAGCAGCTTGGAGGGGGCTAGAACTGAAGCTTTCTTT. Protein product: CASSLEGARTEAFF.

This chain joins TRBV7-9 and TRBJ2-7; D possibly corresponds to TRBD2 (6 bases). Trimming cost V 5 bases and J 3 bases, with 14 bases left between them. From germline, CDR1 is SEHNR and CDR2 FQNEAQ (reference sequence). CDR3 size: 14 residues. The CDR3 sequence: CASSPLGGDYEQYF. The CDR3 nucleotides are TGTGCCAGCAGCCCACTGGGGGGTGACTACGAGCAGTACTTC.